This T cell receptor (beta chain) was identified during a study of cytomegalovirus exposure and HLA in healthy donors. General study findings and limits: Prediction of most subjects' HLA-A and HLA-B alleles by TCR beta sequences was reportedly accurate. The listing of approximately 160 TCR beta chains classed them as cytomegalovirus-associated.

In the case of this clone: The target antigen is unknown.

CDR3 length equals 16 residues. V dropped 0 bases and J dropped 6; count of bases not matched to a gene: 6. Germline V gives CDR1 LNHNV, CDR2 YYDKDF (reference sequence). Primers included in the PCR were 60 Vbeta and 13 Jbeta primers. Authors' processing steps: Roughly 11 million shared chains were among the 65 million to 85 million unique TCR beta chains that a later analysis counted. Using immunoSEQ multiplex PCR, the repertoire was profiled, and TCRdb retains in-frame clones only, with some absent. The V and J calls and clone size were taken over from that table, and D and trimming were inferred from the DNA. The top ten clones hold less than 2% of a sample with about 200,000 clones, roughly four fifths of them seen once.

The sequencing sample was made of PBMCs. This sequence joins TRBV15 and TRBJ1-1; 11 nucleotides agree with TRBD1. The origin of this receptor is a man aged 30 to 45 in good health and CMV-seronegative. The CDR3 region is CATSRDLDRGRSEAFF. CDR3 DNA sequence: TGTGCCACCAGCAGAGATTTGGACAGGGGGCGGTCTGAAGCTTTCTTT.